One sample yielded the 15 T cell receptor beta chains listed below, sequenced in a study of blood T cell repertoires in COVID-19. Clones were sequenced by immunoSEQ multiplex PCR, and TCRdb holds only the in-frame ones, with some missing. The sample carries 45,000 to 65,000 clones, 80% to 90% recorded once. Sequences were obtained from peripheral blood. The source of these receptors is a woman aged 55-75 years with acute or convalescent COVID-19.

CDR3 amino acids: CATSSDRTGGIISNQPQHF. The CDR3 DNA sequence: TGTGCCACCAGCAGCGATAGGACAGGGGGCATAATAAGCAATCAGCCCCAGCATTTT. V and J are TRBV15 and TRBJ1-5; 11 nucleotides line up with TRBD1. J lost 1 base, V lost 3 bases, and 11 bases had no gene match. CDR1 and CDR2 from the germline V gene are LNHNV and YYDKDF (reference sequence). The CDR3 has 19 amino acids.

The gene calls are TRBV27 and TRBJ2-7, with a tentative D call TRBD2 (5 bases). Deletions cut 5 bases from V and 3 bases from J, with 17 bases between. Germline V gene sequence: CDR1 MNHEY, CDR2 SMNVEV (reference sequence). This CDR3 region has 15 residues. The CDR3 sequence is CASSIYGGRVYEQYF. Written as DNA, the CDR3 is TGTGCCAGCAGTATATACGGAGGACGAGTCTACGAGCAGTACTTC.

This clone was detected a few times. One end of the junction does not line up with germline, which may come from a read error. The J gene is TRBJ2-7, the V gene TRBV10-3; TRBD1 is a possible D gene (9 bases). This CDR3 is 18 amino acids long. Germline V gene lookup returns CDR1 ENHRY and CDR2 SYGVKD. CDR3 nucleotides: TGTGCCATGAGTGAGCGGGGGACAGGGATGGTTAGTGCCTACGAGCAGTACTTC. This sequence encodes CAMSERGTGMVSAYEQYF.

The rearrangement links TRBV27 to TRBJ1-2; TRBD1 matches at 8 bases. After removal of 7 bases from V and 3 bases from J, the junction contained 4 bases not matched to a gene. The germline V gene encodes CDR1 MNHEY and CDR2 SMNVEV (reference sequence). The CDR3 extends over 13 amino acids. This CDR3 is CASKSTGDYGYTF. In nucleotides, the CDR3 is TGTGCCAGCAAGTCGACAGGGGACTATGGCTACACCTTC.

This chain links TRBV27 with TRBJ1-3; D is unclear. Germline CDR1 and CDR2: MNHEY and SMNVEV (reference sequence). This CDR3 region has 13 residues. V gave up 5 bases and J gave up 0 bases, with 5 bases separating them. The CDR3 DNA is TGTGCCAGCAGTGGCCTCTCTGGAAACACCATATATTTT. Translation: CASSGLSGNTIYF.

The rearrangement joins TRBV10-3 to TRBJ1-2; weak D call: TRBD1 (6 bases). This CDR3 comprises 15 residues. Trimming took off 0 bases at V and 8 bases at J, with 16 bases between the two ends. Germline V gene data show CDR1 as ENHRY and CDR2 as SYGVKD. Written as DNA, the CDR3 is TGTGCCATCAGTGAGTCGACAGGTGCGAGTAGGGGCTACACCTTC. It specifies CAISESTGASRGYTF.

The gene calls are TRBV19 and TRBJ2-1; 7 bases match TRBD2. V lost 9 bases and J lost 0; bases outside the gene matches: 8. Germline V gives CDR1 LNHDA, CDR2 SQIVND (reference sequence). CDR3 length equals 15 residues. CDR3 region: CASNVGGSSYNEQFF. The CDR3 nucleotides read TGTGCCAGCAACGTCGGGGGGAGCTCCTACAATGAGCAGTTCTTC.

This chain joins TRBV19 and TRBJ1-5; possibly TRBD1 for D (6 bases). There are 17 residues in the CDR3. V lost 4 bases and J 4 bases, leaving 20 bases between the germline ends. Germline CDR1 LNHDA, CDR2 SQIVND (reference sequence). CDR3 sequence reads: CASSTGTRAFSNQPQHF. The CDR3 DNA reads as TGTGCCAGTAGTACCGGGACACGAGCCTTTTCGAATCAGCCCCAGCATTTT.

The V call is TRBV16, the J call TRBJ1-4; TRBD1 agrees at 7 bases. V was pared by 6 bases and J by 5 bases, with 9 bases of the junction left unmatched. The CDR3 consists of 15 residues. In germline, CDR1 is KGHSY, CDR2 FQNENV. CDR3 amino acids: CASSIQGDPNEKLFF. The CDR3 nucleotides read TGTGCCAGCAGTATCCAGGGGGACCCAAATGAAAAACTGTTTTTT.

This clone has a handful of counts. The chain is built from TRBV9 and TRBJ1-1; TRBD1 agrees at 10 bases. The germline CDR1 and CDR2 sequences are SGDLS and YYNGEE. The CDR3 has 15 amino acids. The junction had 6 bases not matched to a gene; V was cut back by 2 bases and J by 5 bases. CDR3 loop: CASSVGPGQGTEAFF. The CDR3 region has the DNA TGTGCCAGCAGCGTGGGGCCGGGACAGGGGACTGAAGCTTTCTTT.

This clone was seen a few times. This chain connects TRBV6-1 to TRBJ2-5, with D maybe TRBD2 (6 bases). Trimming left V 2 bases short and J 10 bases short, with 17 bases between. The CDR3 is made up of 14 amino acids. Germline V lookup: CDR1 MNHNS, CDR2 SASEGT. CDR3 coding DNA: TGTGCCAGCAGTGAACAGGGAGGCCTCGCGGACCAGTACTTC. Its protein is CASSEQGGLADQYF.

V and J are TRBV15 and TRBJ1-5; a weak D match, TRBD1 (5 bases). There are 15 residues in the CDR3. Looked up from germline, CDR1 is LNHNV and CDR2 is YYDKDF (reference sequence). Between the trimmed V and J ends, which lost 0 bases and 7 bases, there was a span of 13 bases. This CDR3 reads CATSRDQGDGQPQHF. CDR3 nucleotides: TGTGCCACCAGCAGAGATCAAGGGGATGGGCAGCCCCAGCATTTT. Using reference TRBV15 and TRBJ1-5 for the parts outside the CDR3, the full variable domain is DAMVIQNPRYQVTQFGKPVTLSCSQTLNHNVMYWYQQKSSQAPKLLFHYYDKDFNNEADTPDNFQSRRPNTSFCFLDIRSPGLGDTAMYLCATSRDQGDGQPQHFGDGTRLSIL.

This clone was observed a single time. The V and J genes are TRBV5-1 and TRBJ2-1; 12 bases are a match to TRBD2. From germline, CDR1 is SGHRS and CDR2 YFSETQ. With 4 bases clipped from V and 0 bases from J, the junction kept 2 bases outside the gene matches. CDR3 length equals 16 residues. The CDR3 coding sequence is TGCGCCAGCAGCGAGGGACTAGCGGGCTCCTACAATGAGCAGTTCTTC. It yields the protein CASSEGLAGSYNEQFF.

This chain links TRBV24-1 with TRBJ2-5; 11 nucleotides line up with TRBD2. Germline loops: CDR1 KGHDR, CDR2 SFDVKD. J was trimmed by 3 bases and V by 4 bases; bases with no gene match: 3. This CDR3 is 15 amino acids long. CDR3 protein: CATSEPTSGKETQYF. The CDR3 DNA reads TGTGCCACCAGTGAGCCGACTAGCGGGAAAGAGACCCAGTACTTC.

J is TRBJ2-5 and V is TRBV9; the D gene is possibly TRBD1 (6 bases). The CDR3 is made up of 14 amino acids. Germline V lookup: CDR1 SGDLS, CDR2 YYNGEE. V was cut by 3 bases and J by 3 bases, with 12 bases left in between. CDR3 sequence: CASSAGQTKETQYF. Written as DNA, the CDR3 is TGTGCCAGCAGCGCTGGACAGACCAAAGAGACCCAGTACTTC.